This T cell receptor beta chain was captured in a study of beta chain features in type 1 diabetes listed by TCRdb under 2018. Concerning the study at large: Mean age, gender distribution, total cell number and subset yield were not different between patients and healthy donors. Regulatory and stem cell-like memory subsets were obtained from only 8 patients and roughly 8 healthy donors, while naive and central memory subsets were obtained from all 28 donors. A total of under 120,000,000 sorted cells were examined across all samples, and RNA yield correlated strongly with the number of cells per subset. In the study, recently diagnosed type 1 diabetes patients and matched healthy donors were compared on the TCRB repertoires of their sorted circulating CD4+ T cell subsets.

CDR1 is given as SGHVS and CDR2 as FQNEAQ, both from the germline V gene. The CDR3 numbers 14 residues from cysteine through phenylalanine. Here the CDR3 DNA is all that survives: 42 bases in frame from base 1. Trimming takes 6 bases off V and 3 bases off J; junction bases not matched to a gene: 7. The table lists this clone with a few counts. No cognate antigen has been identified for it. No base-level quality is on record; no much larger clone is a single base apart. From each donor, a single peripheral blood sample of about 116 mL on average was drawn into heparinised tubes. Naive, central memory, regulatory and stem cell-like memory CD4+ T cells were sorted on a BD FACSAria II using a panel including CD45RO, CCR7, CD25, CD127, CD95 and CD27. Purity was above 95% for every sorted population. PBMCs were separated immediately by Lymphoprep density gradient centrifugation and were stained directly, without being cultured. So that batch effects would be minimized, each experiment stained and sorted samples in pairs, pairing one healthy donor with one patient.

Results and caveats for the whole study, not just this receptor: The naive, central memory and regulatory TCRB repertoires appeared to resemble one another more closely among patients than among healthy donors. A moderate but significant shortening of TCRB CDR3 length was observed in type 1 diabetes patients in all four CD4+ subsets. Because cDNA was sequenced instead of genomic DNA, highly expressing activated cells could be over-represented, though the groups showed no difference in activation or CD3 levels. Shorter templates might have been favored by PCR, but patient and control samples were amplified and corrected together, so both groups would have been affected equally by any skew. Only small numbers of individuals were included in the HLA sub-analyses, which left unresolved whether HLA type had any influence on TCRB rearrangement. At VDJ recombination sites, type 1 diabetes patients had fewer insertions and more deleted nucleotides, which implies abnormalities in thymic rearrangement.

The entire isolated RNA was reverse transcribed using the High Capacity cDNA Reverse Transcription Kit, and thus expressed TCRB transcripts were sequenced. Naive, central memory and regulatory T cell samples underwent deep immunoSEQ sequencing, averaging around 3.6 million total reads per sample. Sorted cells were lysed in RLT buffer and RNA was extracted with DNase-treated RNeasy Micro or Mini kits, depending on cell number. To prevent cross-contamination, every cell subset was processed on its own, while patient and healthy donor samples were processed together. TCRB sequences were amplified from cDNA with the immunoSEQ multiplex PCR, producing 87-bp fragments spanning the CDR3 region. Sequencing of the amplicons was performed on the Illumina HiSeq platform. The paper's processing steps were these. Synthetic template baselines were used to correct PCR bias computationally, reads within Hamming distance 2 were collapsed together, and singletons that could not be merged were discarded. Reads were aligned to IMGT to assign V, D and J genes, CDR3 length, and insertions or deletions at six rearrangement sites. Within each subset, clonotype counts were normalized to the number of sorted cells before true diversity and Gini coefficients were calculated with the tcR R package. The overlap coefficient, calculated on TCRB nucleotide sequences, was used to measure repertoire sharing. Held by TCRdb, this immuneACCESS table contains in-frame sequences only and omits some clones. Under half of the omission traces to an unresolved V gene where checked; the cause of the rest is unknown. V, J and clone size reflect that table, while D and trimming were determined from the DNA. Recorded for this sample are some 190,000 clones; around 8% of them occurred a single time. The ten largest clones add up to approximately 0.87% of the sample.

The chain links TRBV7-8 with TRBJ1-1; TRBD1 matches 7 bases in the middle. Sequencing input: central memory CD4+ T cells from blood. The clonotype was recovered from a woman aged 40 to 49 with type 1 diabetes. The nucleotide sequence reads as follows: TGTGCCAGCAGACCAGGGGGGAAGTACACTGAAGCTTTCTTT. Protein translation: CASRPGGKYTEAFF.